This T cell receptor (beta chain) was sequenced in a study of blood T cell repertoires in COVID-19. The wider study: From the United States, Italy and Spain came samples of acute and convalescent COVID-19. Nucleic acid was either cDNA or gDNA, and it came from T cells, B-cell-depleted T cells, or PBMCs.

Original analysis: Scientists estimated how many nucleated cells there were by amplifying reference gene primers. Sequencing was performed with immunoSEQ multiplex PCR; in TCRdb, only in-frame clones are kept and a portion is missing. V, J and clone size were drawn from that table, and D and trimming were deduced from the DNA. The sample lists about 300,000 clones, roughly nine tenths occurring once. Germline-derived CDR1 and CDR2 are SGHRS and YFSETQ. The CDR3 length is 16 residues. After removal of 4 bases from V and 0 bases from J, the junction contained 6 bases not matched to a gene. The V and J genes are TRBV5-1 and TRBJ2-1, with 8 bases aligning to TRBD2. This receptor was identified in a young woman with COVID-19, enrolled during active disease. Sequenced input: peripheral blood. CDR3 sequence (DNA): TGCGCCAGCAGCCTCATAGCGGGGCCCTCCTACAATGAGCAGTTCTTC. Protein product: CASSLIAGPSYNEQFF.